A selection of T cell receptor beta chains follows, all from one sample in a study of blood T cell repertoires in COVID-19. The protocol was immunoSEQ multiplex PCR, while the TCRdb copy is restricted to in-frame clones and leaves out a portion. The sample holds around 40,000 clones, 80% to 90% seen once. The sample taken for sequencing was peripheral blood. These receptors came from a man under 40 with active or convalescent COVID-19. Each CDR3 is given with its conserved first and last residue. The D gene is left open where the match is weak. Some rows mark clone size as missing; the rest say once, few, many or name a class of expanded clone.

v_call	j_call	clone_size	d_call	cdr3_nt	cdr3_aa
TRBV5-6	TRBJ1-3	-	-	TGTGCCAGCAGCTTGGGGCCAACTGGAAACACCATATATTTT	CASSLGPTGNTIYF
TRBV2	TRBJ1-2	-	TRBD1	TGTGCCAGCAGTCTCGGACAGGGGTGGCACTACACCTTC	CASSLGQGWHYTF
TRBV19	TRBJ1-5	-	-	TGTGCCAGTAATTACGTGGGCAGGGAAGGGCAGCCCCAGCATTTT	CASNYVGREGQPQHF
TRBV19	TRBJ1-4	-	TRBD1	TGTGCCAGTAGACCCGGGCAGGGGGCAACTAATGAAAAACTGTTTTTT	CASRPGQGATNEKLFF
TRBV5-1	TRBJ2-6	-	-	TGCGCCAGCAGCTTGGGCGAGGGGAGGTCTGGGGCCAACGTCCTGACTTTC	CASSLGEGRSGANVLTF
TRBV6-5	TRBJ2-5	-	TRBD1	TGTGCCAGCAGACAGCCGGGACAGCAAGAGACCCAGTACTTC	CASRQPGQQETQYF
TRBV6-4	TRBJ2-1	-	TRBD2	TGTGCCAGCAGTGCTCGTAGCGGGGAGACTGAGCAGTTCTTC	CASSARSGETEQFF
TRBV9	TRBJ2-1	once	TRBD2	TGTGCCAGCAGCGGACGGACTAGCGGGTTCTCCTACAATGAGCAGTTCTTC	CASSGRTSGFSYNEQFF
TRBV4-3	TRBJ1-5	-	-	TGCGCCAGCAGCCCCGATGCGCGGGTCAATCAGCCCCAGCATTTT	CASSPDARVNQPQHF
TRBV10-2	TRBJ1-2	-	-	TGCGCCAGCAGTGAAACGCTGAGTGGCTACACCTTC	CASSETLSGYTF
TRBV11-2	TRBJ2-5	-	TRBD2	TGTGCCAGCAGCGTGGTAGCGGGAGTTCCAGAGACCCAGTACTTC	CASSVVAGVPETQYF
TRBV6-5	TRBJ2-3	once	TRBD2	TGTGCCAGCAGTTCTGCGGGGGGCACAGATACGCAGTATTTT	CASSSAGGTDTQYF
TRBV7-9	TRBJ1-4	-	TRBD1	TGTGCCACCCGGACGACAGGGGCCGGGGAAAAACTGTTTTTT	CATRTTGAGEKLFF